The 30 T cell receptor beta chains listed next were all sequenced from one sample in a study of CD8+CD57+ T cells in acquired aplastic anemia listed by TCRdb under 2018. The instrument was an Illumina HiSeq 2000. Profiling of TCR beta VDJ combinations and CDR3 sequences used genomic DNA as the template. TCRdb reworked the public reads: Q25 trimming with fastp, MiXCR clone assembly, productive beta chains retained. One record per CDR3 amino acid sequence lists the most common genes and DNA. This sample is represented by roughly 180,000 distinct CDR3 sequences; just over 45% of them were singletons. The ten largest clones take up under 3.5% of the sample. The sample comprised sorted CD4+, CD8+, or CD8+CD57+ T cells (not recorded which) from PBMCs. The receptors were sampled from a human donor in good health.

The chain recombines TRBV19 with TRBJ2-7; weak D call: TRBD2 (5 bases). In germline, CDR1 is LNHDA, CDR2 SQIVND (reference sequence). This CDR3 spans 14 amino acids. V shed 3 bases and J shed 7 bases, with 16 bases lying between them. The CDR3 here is CASSIDRPGGEQYF. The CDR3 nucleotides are TGTGCCAGTAGTATTGACCGGCCCGGCGGGGAGCAGTACTTC.

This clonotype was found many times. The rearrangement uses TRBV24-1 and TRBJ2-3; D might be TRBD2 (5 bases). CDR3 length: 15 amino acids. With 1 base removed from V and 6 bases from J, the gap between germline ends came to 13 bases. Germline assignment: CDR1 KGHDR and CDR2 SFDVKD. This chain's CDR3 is CATSDFRSLADTQYF. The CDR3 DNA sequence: TGTGCCACCAGTGATTTTCGTTCCTTAGCGGATACGCAGTATTTT.

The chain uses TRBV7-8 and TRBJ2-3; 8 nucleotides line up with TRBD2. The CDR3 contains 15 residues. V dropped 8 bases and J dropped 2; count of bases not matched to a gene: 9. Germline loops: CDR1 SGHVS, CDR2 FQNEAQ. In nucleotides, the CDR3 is TGTGCCAGCGGAAAAAGCGGGGGCGACACAGATACGCAGTATTTT. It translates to CASGKSGGDTDTQYF. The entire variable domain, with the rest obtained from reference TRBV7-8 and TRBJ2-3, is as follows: GAGVSQSPRYKVAKRGQDVALRCDPISGHVSLFWYQQALGQGPEFLTYFQNEAQLDKSGLPSDRFFAERPEGSVSTLKIQRTQQEDSAVYLCASGKSGGDTDTQYFGPGTRLTVL.

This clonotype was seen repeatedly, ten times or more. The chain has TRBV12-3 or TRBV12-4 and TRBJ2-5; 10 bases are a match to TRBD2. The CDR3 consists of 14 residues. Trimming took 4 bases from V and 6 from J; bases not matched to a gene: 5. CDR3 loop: CASSSSGSRQTQYF. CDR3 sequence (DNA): TGTGCCAGCAGTTCTAGCGGGAGTAGGCAGACCCAGTACTTC.

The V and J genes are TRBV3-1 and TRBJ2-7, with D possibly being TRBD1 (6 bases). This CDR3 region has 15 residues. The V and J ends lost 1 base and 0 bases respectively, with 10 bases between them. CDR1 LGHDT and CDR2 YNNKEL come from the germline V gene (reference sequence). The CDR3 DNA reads TGTGCCAGCAGCCAAGCCGGGACAAGCTCCTACGAGCAGTACTTC. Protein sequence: CASSQAGTSSYEQYF.

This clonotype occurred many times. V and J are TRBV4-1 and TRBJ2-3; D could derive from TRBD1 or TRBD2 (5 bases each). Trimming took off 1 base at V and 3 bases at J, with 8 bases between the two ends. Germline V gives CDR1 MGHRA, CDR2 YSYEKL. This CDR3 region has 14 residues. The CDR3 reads CASSQVGVTDTQYF. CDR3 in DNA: TGCGCCAGCAGCCAAGTGGGGGTTACAGATACGCAGTATTTT.

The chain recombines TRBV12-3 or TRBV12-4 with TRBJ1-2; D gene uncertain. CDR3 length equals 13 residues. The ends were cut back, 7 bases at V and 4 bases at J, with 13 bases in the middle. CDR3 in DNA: TGTGCCAGCATGGCGGGCGGAGGCTATGGCTACACCTTC. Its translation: CASMAGGGYGYTF.

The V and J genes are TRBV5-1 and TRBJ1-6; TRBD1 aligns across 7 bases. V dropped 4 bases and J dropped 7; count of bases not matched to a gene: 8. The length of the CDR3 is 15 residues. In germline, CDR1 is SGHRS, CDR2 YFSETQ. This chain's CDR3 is CASSNARGTNSPLHF. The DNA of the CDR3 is TGCGCCAGCAGCAACGCCAGGGGGACGAATTCACCCCTCCACTTT.

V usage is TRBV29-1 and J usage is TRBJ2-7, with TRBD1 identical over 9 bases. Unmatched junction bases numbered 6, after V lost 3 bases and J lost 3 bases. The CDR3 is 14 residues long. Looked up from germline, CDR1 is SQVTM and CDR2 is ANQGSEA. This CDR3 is CSVDRRGQGYEQYF. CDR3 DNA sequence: TGCAGCGTTGACAGGAGGGGACAGGGCTACGAGCAGTACTTC.

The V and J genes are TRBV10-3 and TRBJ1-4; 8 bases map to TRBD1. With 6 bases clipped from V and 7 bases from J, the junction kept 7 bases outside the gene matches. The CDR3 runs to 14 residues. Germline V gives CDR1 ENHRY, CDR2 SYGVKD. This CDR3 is CAISLGQGFEKLFF. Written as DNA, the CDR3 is TGTGCCATCAGCCTCGGACAGGGCTTTGAAAAACTGTTTTTT.

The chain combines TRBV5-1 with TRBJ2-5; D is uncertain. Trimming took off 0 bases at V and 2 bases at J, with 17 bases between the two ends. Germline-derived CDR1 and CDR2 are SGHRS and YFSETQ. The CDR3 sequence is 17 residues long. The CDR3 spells CASSLAGWGSPQETQYF. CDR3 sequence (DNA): TGCGCCAGCAGCTTGGCTGGGTGGGGAAGCCCGCAAGAGACCCAGTACTTC.

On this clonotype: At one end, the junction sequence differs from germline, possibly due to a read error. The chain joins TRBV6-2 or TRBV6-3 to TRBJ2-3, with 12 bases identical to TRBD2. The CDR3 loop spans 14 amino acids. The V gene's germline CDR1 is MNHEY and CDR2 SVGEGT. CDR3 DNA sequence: TGTGCCAGCAACGGACTAGCGGGAACAGATACGCTGTATTTT. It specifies CASNGLAGTDTLYF.

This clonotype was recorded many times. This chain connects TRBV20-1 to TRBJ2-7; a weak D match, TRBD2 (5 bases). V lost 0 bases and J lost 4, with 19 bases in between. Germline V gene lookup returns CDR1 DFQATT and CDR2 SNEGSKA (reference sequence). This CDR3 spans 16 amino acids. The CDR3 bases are TGCAGTGCTAGAGAGGCGGGTGCATTGGCCGGGTACGAGCAGTACTTC. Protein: CSAREAGALAGYEQYF.

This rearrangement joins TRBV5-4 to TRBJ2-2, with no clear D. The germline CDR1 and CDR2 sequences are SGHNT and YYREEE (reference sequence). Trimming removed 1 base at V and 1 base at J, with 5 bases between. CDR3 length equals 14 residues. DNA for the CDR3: TGTGCCAGCAGCTTGTTTCAGAACACCGGGGAGCTGTTTTTT. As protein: CASSLFQNTGELFF.

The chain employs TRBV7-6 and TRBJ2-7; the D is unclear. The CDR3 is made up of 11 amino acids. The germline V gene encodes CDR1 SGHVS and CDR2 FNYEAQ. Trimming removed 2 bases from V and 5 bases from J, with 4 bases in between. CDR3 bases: TGTGCCAGCAGCTTATCCGACGAGCAGTACTTC. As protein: CASSLSDEQYF.

The CDR3 loop reads CASATGGVVKTEAFF. DNA for the CDR3: TGTGCCTCCGCAACAGGGGGAGTAGTAAAGACTGAAGCTTTCTTT. V usage is TRBV19 and J usage is TRBJ1-1; the match to TRBD1 covers 8 bases. The ends lost 11 bases at V and 5 bases at J; junction bases unmatched: 16. CDR1 is LNHDA, CDR2 SQIVND, per germline (reference sequence). CDR3 length: 15 residues. Full variable domain (outside the CDR3, taken from reference TRBV19 and TRBJ1-1): DGGITQSPKYLFRKEGQNVTLSCEQNLNHDAMYWYRQDPGQGLRLIYYSQIVNDFQKGDIAEGYSVSREKKESFPLTVTSAQKNPTAFYLCASATGGVVKTEAFFGQGTRLTVV.

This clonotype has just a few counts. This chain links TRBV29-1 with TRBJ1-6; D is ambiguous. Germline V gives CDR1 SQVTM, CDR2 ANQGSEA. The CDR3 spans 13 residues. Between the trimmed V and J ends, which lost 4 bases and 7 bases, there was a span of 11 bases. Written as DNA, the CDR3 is TGCAGCGTTGGTTTCGCCAGCAATTCACCCCTCCACTTT. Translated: CSVGFASNSPLHF. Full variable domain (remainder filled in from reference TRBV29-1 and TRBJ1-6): SAVISQKPSRDICQRGTSLTIQCQVDSQVTMMFWYRQQPGQSLTLIATANQGSEATYESGFVIDKFPISRPNLTFSTLTVSNMSPEDSSIYLCSVGFASNSPLHFGNGTRLTVT.

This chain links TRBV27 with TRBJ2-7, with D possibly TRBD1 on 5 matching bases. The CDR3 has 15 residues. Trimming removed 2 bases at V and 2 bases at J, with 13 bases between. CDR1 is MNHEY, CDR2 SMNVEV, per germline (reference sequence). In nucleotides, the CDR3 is TGTGCCAGCAGTTTAGGGCAGGGATCCACCTACGAGCAGTACTTC. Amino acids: CASSLGQGSTYEQYF.

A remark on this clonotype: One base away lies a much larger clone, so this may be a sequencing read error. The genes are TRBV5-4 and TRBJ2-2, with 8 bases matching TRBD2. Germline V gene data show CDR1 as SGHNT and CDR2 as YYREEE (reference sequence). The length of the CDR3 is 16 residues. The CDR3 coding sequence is TGTGCCAGCAGCTTGACGGCGGGGGGAAACACCGGGGAGATGTTTTTT. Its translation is CASSLTAGGNTGEMFF.

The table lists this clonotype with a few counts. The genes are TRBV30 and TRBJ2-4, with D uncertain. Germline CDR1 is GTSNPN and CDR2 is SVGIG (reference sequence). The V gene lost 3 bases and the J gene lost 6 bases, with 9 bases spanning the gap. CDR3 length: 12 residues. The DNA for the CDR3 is TGTGCCTGGAGCACACCCGCAAACATTCAGTACTTC. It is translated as CAWSTPANIQYF.

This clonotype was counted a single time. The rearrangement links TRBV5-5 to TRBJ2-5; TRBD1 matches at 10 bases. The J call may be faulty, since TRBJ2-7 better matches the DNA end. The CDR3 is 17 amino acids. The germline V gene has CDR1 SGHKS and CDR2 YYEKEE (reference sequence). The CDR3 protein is CASSLIVLGTGVYEQYF. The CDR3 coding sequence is TGTGCCAGCAGCCTGATTGTCTTGGGGACAGGGGTTTACGAGCAGTACTTC.

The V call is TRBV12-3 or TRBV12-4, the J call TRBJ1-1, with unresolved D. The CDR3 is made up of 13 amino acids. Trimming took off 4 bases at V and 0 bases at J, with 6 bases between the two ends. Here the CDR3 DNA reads TGTGCCAGCAGTTCAAAGGTGAACACTGAAGCTTTCTTT. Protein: CASSSKVNTEAFF.

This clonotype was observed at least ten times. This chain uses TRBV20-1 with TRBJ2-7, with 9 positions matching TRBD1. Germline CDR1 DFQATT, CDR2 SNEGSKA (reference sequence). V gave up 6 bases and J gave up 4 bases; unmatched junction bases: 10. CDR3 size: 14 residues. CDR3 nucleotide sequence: TGCAGTGCGGGAACCGGGACAGGGAGTTACGAGCAGTACTTC. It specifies CSAGTGTGSYEQYF.

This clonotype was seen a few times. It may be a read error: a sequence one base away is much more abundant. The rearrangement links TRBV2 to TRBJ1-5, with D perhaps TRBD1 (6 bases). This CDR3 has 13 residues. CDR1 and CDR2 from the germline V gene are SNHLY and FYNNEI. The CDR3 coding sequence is TGTGCCAGCACCGGACAGTACAATCGGCCCCAGCATTTT. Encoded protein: CASTGQYNRPQHF.

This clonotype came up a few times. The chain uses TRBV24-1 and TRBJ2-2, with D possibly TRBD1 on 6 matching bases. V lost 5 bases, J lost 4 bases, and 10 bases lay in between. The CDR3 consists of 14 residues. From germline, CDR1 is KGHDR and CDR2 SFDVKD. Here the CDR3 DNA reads TGTGCCACCAGTGGAGGGGGTAGCACCGGGGAGCTGTTTTTT. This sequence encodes CATSGGGSTGELFF.

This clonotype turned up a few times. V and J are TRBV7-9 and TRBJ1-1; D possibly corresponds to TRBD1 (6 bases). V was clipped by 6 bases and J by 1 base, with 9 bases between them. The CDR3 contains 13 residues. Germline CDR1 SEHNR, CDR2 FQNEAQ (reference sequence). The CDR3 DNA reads TGTGCCAGCAGTCGACAGGAGAACACTGAAGCTTTCTTT. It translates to CASSRQENTEAFF.

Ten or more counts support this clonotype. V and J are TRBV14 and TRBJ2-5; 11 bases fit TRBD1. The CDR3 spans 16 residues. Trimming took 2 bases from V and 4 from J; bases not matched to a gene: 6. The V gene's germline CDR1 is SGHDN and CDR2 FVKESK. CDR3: CASSQQTGQGAETQYF. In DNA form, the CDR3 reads TGTGCCAGCAGCCAACAGACAGGACAGGGGGCAGAGACCCAGTACTTC.

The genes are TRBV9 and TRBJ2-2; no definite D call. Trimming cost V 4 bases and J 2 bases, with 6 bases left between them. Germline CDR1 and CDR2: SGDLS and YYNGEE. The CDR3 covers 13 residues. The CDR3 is CASSTPNTGELFF. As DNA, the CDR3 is TGTGCCAGCAGCACTCCAAACACCGGGGAGCTGTTTTTT.

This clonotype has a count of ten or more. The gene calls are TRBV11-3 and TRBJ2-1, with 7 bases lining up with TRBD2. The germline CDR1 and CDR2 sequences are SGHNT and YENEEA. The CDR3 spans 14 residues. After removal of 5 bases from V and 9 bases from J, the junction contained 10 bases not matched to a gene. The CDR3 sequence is CASSPPRRETEQFF. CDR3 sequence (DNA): TGTGCCAGCAGCCCCCCGCGGCGGGAGACTGAGCAGTTCTTC.

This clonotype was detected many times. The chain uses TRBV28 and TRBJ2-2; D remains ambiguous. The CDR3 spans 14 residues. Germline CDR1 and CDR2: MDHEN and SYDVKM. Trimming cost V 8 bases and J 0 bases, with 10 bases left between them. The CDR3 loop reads CASQDGSNTGELFF. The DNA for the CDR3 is TGTGCCAGCCAGGACGGATCGAACACCGGGGAGCTGTTTTTT.